This passage covers 15 T cell receptor beta chains from one sample sequenced in a study of identical twins. TCRdb reanalysed the 5' RACE reads using MiXCR and keeps one entry per CDR3 protein. This table has a few hundred thousand distinct CDR3 sequences, around 20% appearing once. Specimen: naive T cells sorted from blood. These receptors all come from a man aged 50 or older in good health.

This clonotype was counted many times. V usage is TRBV2 and J usage is TRBJ1-3, with TRBD1 as a possible D gene (6 bases). Germline CDR1 and CDR2: SNHLY and FYNNEI. The CDR3 runs 17 residues. Trimming removed 4 bases from V and 0 bases from J, with 16 bases in between. The CDR3 region is CASSVRGGKISGNTIYF. The CDR3 DNA reads TGTGCCAGCAGTGTTAGAGGGGGGAAGATCTCTGGAAACACCATATATTTT.

This clonotype turned up a few times. The genes are TRBV12-3 or TRBV12-4 and TRBJ2-3; 10 bases match TRBD2. The junction had 5 bases not matched to a gene; V was cut back by 3 bases and J by 8 bases. This CDR3 comprises 14 residues. CDR3 in DNA: TGTGCCAGCAGTTTTCAGCGGGAGGGGGTTACGCAGTATTTT. It codes for CASSFQREGVTQYF.

The chain employs TRBV28 and TRBJ2-1, with 9 positions matching TRBD2. The length of the CDR3 is 16 residues. Germline CDR1 reads MDHEN; CDR2 reads SYDVKM. Losses at the gene ends were 6 bases for V and 5 bases for J; bases not matched to a gene: 11. In DNA form, the CDR3 reads TGTGCCAGCAGCCTGGGACTAGCTATCTACAACAATGAGCAGTTCTTC. Translation gives CASSLGLAIYNNEQFF.

The sample holds many counts of this clonotype. The chain couples TRBV7-2 to TRBJ2-1, with D possibly being TRBD1 or TRBD2 (6 bases each). This CDR3 is 15 amino acids long. Germline CDR1 SGHTA, CDR2 FQGNSA. V lost 5 bases and J lost 5, with 16 bases in between. CDR3 sequence: CASSLWGAVDNEQFF. CDR3 bases: TGTGCCAGCAGCCTGTGGGGGGCCGTGGACAATGAGCAGTTCTTC.

This clonotype has just a few counts. V and J are TRBV7-2 and TRBJ2-1; no clear D. Trimming took 0 bases from V and 5 from J, leaving 8 bases between them. The germline gives CDR1 SGHTA, CDR2 FQGNSA. The CDR3 runs 14 residues. CDR3 region: CASSLAVSDNEQFF. Written as DNA, the CDR3 is TGTGCCAGCAGCTTAGCGGTATCGGACAATGAGCAGTTCTTC.

As to this clonotype: The junction shows a germline mismatch at one end, possibly a read error. The rearrangement uses TRBV7-7 and TRBJ2-2; perhaps TRBD1 as D (5 bases). Germline V lookup: CDR1 SSHAT, CDR2 FNYEAQ (reference sequence). This CDR3 has 15 amino acids. In DNA, the CDR3 is TGTGCTAGCAGCGCCCTTGCAGGGTACGCCGGGGAGCTGTTTTTT. It yields the protein CASSALAGYAGELFF.

The chain recombines TRBV25-1 with TRBJ1-5, with no clear D. The germline V gene encodes CDR1 MGHDK and CDR2 SYGVNS. The CDR3 totals 13 residues. The V end lost 3 bases, the J end lost 4 bases, and 7 bases lay between the germline ends. DNA for the CDR3: TGTGCCAGCAGTGAGTTAGAGAATCAGCCCCAGCATTTT. It is translated as CASSELENQPQHF. The full variable domain, with the rest looked up from reference TRBV25-1 and TRBJ1-5, is EADIYQTPRYLVIGTGKKITLECSQTMGHDKMYWYQQDPGMELHLIHYSYGVNSTEKGDLSSESTVSRIRTEHFPLTLESARPSHTSQYLCASSELENQPQHFGDGTRLSIL.

This clonotype occurred a few times. The chain uses TRBV4-2 and TRBJ2-1; D ambiguous. Germline assignment: CDR1 LGHNA and CDR2 YNFKEQ. The CDR3 sequence is 14 residues long. Trimming pared 4 bases from V and 5 bases from J, leaving 12 bases between. CDR3 loop: CASSPHFEDNEQFF. CDR3 in DNA: TGTGCCAGCAGCCCCCATTTCGAAGACAATGAGCAGTTCTTC.

The chain joins TRBV12-3 or TRBV12-4 to TRBJ2-5; D is uncertain. The CDR3 spans 14 residues. Trimming took 2 bases from V and 1 from J, leaving 8 bases between them. The CDR3 reads CASSLIALQETQYF. The CDR3 region has the DNA TGTGCCAGCAGTTTAATCGCCCTCCAAGAGACCCAGTACTTC.

This clonotype has ten or more counts. The V gene is TRBV10-3, the J gene TRBJ2-3; 8 positions agree with TRBD2. Germline CDR1 and CDR2: ENHRY and SYGVKD. With 4 bases clipped from V and 4 bases from J, the junction kept 10 bases outside the gene matches. This CDR3 is built from 16 residues. CDR3 loop: CAISGPGLVVSDTQYF. CDR3 DNA sequence: TGTGCCATCAGTGGCCCGGGACTAGTAGTATCAGATACGCAGTATTTT.

This clonotype was recorded at least ten times. The V gene is TRBV10-3, the J gene TRBJ2-3; 11 bases are a match to TRBD2. J gave up 5 bases and V 8 bases, and 0 bases lay outside the gene matches. CDR3 length equals 12 residues. Per the germline V gene, CDR1 is ENHRY and CDR2 is SYGVKD. As DNA, the CDR3 is TGTGCCATCGGGACTAGCGGAGATACGCAGTATTTT. The encoded protein is CAIGTSGDTQYF.

This clonotype has a count of ten or more. This chain uses TRBV5-1 with TRBJ2-1; a weak D match, TRBD1 (5 bases). Deletions cut 5 bases from V and 0 bases from J, with 6 bases between. This CDR3 spans 13 amino acids. Germline assignment: CDR1 SGHRS and CDR2 YFSETQ. The CDR3, as DNA: TGCGCCAGCAGTAGGGGCTCCTACAATGAGCAGTTCTTC. This translates into CASSRGSYNEQFF. The full variable domain, its missing parts supplied by reference TRBV5-1 and TRBJ2-1, is KAGVTQTPRYLIKTRGQQVTLSCSPISGHRSVSWYQQTPGQGLQFLFEYFSETQRNKGNFPGRFSGRQFSNSRSEMNVSTLELGDSALYLCASSRGSYNEQFFGPGTRLTVL.

The chain couples TRBV9 to TRBJ2-7, with D unclear. The CDR3 is 13 residues long. Trimming shortened V by 3 bases and J by 0 bases, and 7 bases separated the two germline ends. Germline V gene sequence: CDR1 SGDLS, CDR2 YYNGEE. CDR3 residues: CASSAWGSYEQYF. In nucleotides, the CDR3 is TGTGCCAGCAGCGCCTGGGGCTCCTACGAGCAGTACTTC.

The table lists this clonotype with a few counts. The rearrangement joins TRBV7-2 to TRBJ1-6; D uncertain. Germline CDR1 SGHTA, CDR2 FQGNSA. CDR3 length: 14 residues. V dropped 1 base and J dropped 14 bases, with 15 bases sitting between them. The CDR3 nucleotides read TGTGCCAGCAGCTTAGGGCAGCCACCTTTGGCCCTCCACTTT. This codes for CASSLGQPPLALHF.

The rearrangement joins TRBV19 to TRBJ1-3, with 9 nucleotides matching TRBD1. Losses at the gene ends were 6 bases for V and 0 bases for J; bases not matched to a gene: 6. Germline lookup yields CDR1 LNHDA and CDR2 SQIVND (reference sequence). This CDR3 region has 16 residues. This CDR3 reads CASSPGTGSSGNTIYF. Here the CDR3 DNA reads TGTGCCAGTAGCCCCGGGACAGGGAGCTCTGGAAACACCATATATTTT.